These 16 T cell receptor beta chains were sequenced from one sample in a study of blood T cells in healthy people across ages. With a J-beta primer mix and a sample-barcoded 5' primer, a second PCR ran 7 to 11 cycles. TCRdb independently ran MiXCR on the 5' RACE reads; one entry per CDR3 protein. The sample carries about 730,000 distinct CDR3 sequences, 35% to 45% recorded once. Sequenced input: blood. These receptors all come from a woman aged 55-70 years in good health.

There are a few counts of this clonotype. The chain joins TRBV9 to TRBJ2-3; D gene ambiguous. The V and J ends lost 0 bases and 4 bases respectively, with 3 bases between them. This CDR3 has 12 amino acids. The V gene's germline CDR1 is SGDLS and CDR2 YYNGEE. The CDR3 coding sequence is TGTGCCAGCAGCGTAGTGTCAGATACGCAGTATTTT. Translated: CASSVVSDTQYF. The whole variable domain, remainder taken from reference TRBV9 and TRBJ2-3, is DSGVTQTPKHLITATGQRVTLRCSPRSGDLSVYWYQQSLDQGLQFLIQYYNGEERAKGNILERFSAQQFPDLHSELNLSSLELGDSALYFCASSVVSDTQYFGPGTRLTVL.

The CDR3 protein is CASSDGGVASEGYQPQHF. DNA for the CDR3: TGTGCCAGCAGTGACGGGGGGGTTGCCTCGGAAGGGTATCAGCCCCAGCATTTT. The chain recombines TRBV6-2 or TRBV6-3 with TRBJ1-5; D may be TRBD1 (5 bases). The germline V gene has CDR1 MNHEY and CDR2 SVGEGT. This CDR3 has 18 residues. Trimming took 5 bases from V and 5 from J, leaving 25 bases between them.

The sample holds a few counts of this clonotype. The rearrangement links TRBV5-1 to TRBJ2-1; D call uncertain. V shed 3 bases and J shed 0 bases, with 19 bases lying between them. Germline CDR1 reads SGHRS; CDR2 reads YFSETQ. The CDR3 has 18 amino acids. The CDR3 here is CASSSQSRSGISYNEQFF. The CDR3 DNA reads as TGCGCCAGCAGCTCTCAATCCCGCAGTGGCATCTCCTACAATGAGCAGTTCTTC.

The CDR3 nucleotides are TGCGCCAGCAGCCGAGATGGAGTACCCTTAGATGAGCAGTTCTTC. Translating gives CASSRDGVPLDEQFF. The rearrangement uses TRBV4-3 and TRBJ2-1, with D unresolved. This CDR3 has 15 residues. Germline assignment: CDR1 LGHNA and CDR2 YSLEER. V lost 4 bases to trimming and J lost 8 bases, with 18 bases between them.

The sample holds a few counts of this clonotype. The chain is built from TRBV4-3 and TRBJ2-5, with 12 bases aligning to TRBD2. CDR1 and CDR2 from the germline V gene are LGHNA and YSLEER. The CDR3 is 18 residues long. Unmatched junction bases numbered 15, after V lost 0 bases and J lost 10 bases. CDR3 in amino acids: CASSQDEMASGRGDDQYF. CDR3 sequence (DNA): TGCGCCAGCAGCCAAGATGAGATGGCTAGCGGGAGGGGGGACGACCAGTACTTC.

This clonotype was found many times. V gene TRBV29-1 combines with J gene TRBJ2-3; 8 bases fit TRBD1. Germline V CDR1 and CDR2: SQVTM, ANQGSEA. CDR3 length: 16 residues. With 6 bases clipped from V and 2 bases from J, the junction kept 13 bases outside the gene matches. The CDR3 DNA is TGCAGCGTGACCGGGACAGGCCAAATTAACACAGATACGCAGTATTTT. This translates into CSVTGTGQINTDTQYF.

CDR3 sequence (DNA): TGTGCCAGCAGTTTTGGGCAGGGAGGTGATTCACCCCTCCACTTT. This encodes CASSFGQGGDSPLHF. V usage is TRBV27 and J usage is TRBJ1-6; D possibly corresponds to TRBD1 (5 bases). Trimming pared 3 bases from V and 8 bases from J, leaving 14 bases between. Germline loops: CDR1 MNHEY, CDR2 SMNVEV (reference sequence). The length of the CDR3 is 15 residues.

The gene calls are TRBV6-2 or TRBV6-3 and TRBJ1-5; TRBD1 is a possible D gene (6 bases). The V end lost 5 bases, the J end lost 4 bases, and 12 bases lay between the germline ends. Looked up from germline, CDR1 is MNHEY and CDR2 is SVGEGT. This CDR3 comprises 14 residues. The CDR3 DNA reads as TGTGCCAGCAGTCCCAGGACAGCTAATCAGCCCCAGCATTTT. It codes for CASSPRTANQPQHF.

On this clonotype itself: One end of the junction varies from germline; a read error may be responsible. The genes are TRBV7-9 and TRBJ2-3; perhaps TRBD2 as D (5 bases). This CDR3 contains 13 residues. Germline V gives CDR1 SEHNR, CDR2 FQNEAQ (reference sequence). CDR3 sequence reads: CTSSGLSTDTQYF. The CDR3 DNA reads TGTACCAGCAGTGGACTTAGCACAGATACGCAGTATTTT.

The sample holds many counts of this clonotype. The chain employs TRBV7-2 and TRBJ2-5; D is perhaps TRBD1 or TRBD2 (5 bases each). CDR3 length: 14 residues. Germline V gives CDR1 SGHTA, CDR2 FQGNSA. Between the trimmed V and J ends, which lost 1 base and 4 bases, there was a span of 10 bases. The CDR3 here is CASSLVRGRETQYF. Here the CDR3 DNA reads TGTGCCAGCAGCTTAGTCCGGGGCCGAGAGACCCAGTACTTC.

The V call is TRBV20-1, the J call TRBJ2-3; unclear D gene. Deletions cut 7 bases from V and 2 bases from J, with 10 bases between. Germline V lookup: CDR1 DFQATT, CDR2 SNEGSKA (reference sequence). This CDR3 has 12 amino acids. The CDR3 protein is CSVQQVTDTQYF. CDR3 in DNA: TGCAGTGTGCAGCAAGTCACAGATACGCAGTATTTT.

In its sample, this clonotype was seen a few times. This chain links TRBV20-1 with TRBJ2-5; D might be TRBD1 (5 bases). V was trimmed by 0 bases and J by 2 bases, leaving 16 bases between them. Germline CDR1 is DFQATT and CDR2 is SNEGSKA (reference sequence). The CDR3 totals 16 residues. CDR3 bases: TGCAGTGCTAGAGAAAGGCGCAGGGATGTACAAGAGACCCAGTACTTC. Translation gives CSARERRRDVQETQYF.

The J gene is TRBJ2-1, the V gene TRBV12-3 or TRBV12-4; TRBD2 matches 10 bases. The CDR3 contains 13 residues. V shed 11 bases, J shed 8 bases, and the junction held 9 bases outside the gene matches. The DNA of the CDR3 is TGTGCCGGGGATAGCGGGAGGCTTGATGAGCAGTTCTTC. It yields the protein CAGDSGRLDEQFF.

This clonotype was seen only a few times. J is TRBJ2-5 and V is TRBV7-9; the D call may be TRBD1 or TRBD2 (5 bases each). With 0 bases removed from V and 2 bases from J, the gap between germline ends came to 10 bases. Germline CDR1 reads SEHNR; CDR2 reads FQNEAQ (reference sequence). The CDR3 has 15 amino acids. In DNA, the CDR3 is TGTGCCAGCAGCTTAGCGTGGGGGAAACAAGAGACCCAGTACTTC. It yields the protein CASSLAWGKQETQYF.

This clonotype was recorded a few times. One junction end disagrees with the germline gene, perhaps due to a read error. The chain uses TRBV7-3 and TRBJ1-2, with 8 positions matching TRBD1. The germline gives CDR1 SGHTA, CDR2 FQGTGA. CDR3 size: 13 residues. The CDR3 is CASSSSTGEGYTF. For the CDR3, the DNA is TGTGCCAGTAGCTCGTCGACAGGGGAAGGCTACACCTTC.

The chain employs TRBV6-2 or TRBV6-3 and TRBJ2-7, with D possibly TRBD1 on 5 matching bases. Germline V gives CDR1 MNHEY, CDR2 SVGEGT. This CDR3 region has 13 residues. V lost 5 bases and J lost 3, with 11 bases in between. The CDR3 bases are TGTGCCAGCAGTGCTGGGGCAGGCTACGAGCAGTACTTC. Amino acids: CASSAGAGYEQYF.